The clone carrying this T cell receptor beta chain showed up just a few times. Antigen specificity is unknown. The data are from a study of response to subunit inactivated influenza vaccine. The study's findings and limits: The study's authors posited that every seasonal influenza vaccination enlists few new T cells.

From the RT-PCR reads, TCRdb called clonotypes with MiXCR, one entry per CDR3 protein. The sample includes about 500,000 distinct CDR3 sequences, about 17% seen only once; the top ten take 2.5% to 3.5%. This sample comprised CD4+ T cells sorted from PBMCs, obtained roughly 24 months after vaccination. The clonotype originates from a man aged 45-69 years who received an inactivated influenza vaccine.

The CDR3 region is CASSPRGNYGYTF. In DNA, the CDR3 is TGTGCCAGCAGCCCTAGGGGTAACTATGGCTACACCTTC. The chain carries TRBV7-9 and TRBJ1-2; D might be TRBD1 (5 bases). The CDR3 covers 13 residues. Germline CDR1 and CDR2: SEHNR and FQNEAQ (reference sequence). V shed 5 bases and J shed 1 base, with 8 bases lying between them.